This T cell receptor beta chain was obtained from a study of T cell responses to AZD1222 COVID-19 vaccine (dated by TCRdb to 2020 to 2022). Regarding the research as a whole: A total of more than 230 trial participants underwent TCR sequencing, of whom about 210 had received two doses of AZD1222 and some 25 had received two doses of the MenACWY control vaccine. Trial participants were enrolled by age into subgroups of 18-55, 56-69 and 70-plus years, and around 150, 28 and 57 TCR-sequenced participants, respectively, were included in these subgroups. What the authors observed across the whole study: In the small 56-69-year group, the increase in depth fell short of significance, most likely because of low power. A significant rise in spike-specific TCR breadth and depth was observed after two AZD1222 doses relative to day 0 and relative to MenACWY recipients. No day 14 peak-response samples were available, so repertoires were characterized only after the peak T cell response. Reportedly, almost half of the unique spike-specific TCRs recognized epitopes lying outside the regions that are mutated in the B.1.351 and B.1.1.7 variants. Conclusions about previously exposed vaccinees are limited, since just 5 to 7 AZD1222 recipients were seropositive for SARS-CoV-2 at baseline. The whole spike protein was spanned by vaccine-associated CD4 TCRs, and dominant responses were seen in regions 160-218 and 743-854. Participants were mostly white British, with more females than males. The authors suggested clonal diversity may have been underestimated.

A note on this clone: Its antigen remains unidentified. Base qualities were left out, and no much larger clone turns up one base away.

The CDR3 regions of human TCRbeta chains were analyzed by immunosequencing. On the authors' methods: TCRs in the repertoires were compared against a reference library of SARS-CoV-2-specific TCRs that had been generated with the MIRA antigen-specificity platform. Breadth was defined as the fraction of unique TCRs that were SARS-CoV-2-associated. Depth was defined as the fraction of total T cells that were SARS-CoV-2-associated. Each spike-specific TCR was assigned to its reactive spike region and to a CD4 or CD8 class using the MIRA data. Log10-transformed breadth and depth values were compared by one-way ANOVA with Sidak's multiple comparisons tests. In TCRdb, the immuneACCESS table is reduced to in-frame sequences with V and J assigned. These tables do not hold every clone; where another copy was compared, an unresolved V gene accounts for under half, and the others remain unexplained. The DNA gave D and trimming, while V, J and clone size come from that table. The sample records around 150,000 clones, approximately 90% of which are singletons. Jointly, the top ten make up 4.4% of the sample.

The junction carries 31 bases between V and J, which are trimmed by 4 bases and 6 bases respectively. Measured from the cysteine to the phenylalanine, the CDR3 is 20 residues long. CDR3 DNA only is kept here, 60 bases in frame from base 1. CDR1 and CDR2 are drawn from the germline V gene (reference sequence): MNHEY, SMNVEV. The time point label, as the study defines it: baseline before first vaccination. The intended sense of this specimen's treatment or condition label: meningococcal conjugate vaccine given as trial control. Samples from vaccinated people were obtained from the UK trials COV001 and COV002, which included a single-blind randomized controlled phase 2/3 trial of AZD1222 (ChAdOx1 nCoV-19) in healthy adults. Trial participant PBMC samples were collected at day 0 and day 28 after the second dose for TCRbeta chain sequencing.

The sequenced sample was peripheral blood, obtained on day 0 of MenACWY control vaccination. The sequence was collected from an adult in good health. The rearranged segments are TRBV27 and TRBJ2-1; perhaps TRBD2 is the D gene, with 6 bases matching. Read as DNA, the sequence is TGTGCCAGCAGTTCAGGTGATTGGCATTCTAGCGCCCCGTTCCGCAATGAGCAGTTCTTC. Translated, this gives CASSSGDWHSSAPFRNEQFF.